This paragraph reports one T cell receptor (beta chain). These data come from a study of blood T cell repertoires in COVID-19. Generated by immunoSEQ multiplex PCR, the TCRdb table keeps only in-frame clones and is missing some. Among about 140,000 clones listed, about 80% were seen once. J was trimmed by 6 bases and V by 5 bases; bases with no gene match: 14. The CDR3 is 17 residues long. Germline V gene lookup returns CDR1 MNHEY and CDR2 SMNVEV (reference sequence). The receptor was isolated from a human donor in a cohort sampled during active COVID-19. This chain connects TRBV27 to TRBJ2-3; 10 nucleotides agree with TRBD2. The sample was peripheral blood. Here the CDR3 DNA reads TGTGCCAGCAGTGGTCTGAGCGGTAGCGGGGGGTTGGATACGCAGTATTTT. As protein: CASSGLSGSGGLDTQYF.